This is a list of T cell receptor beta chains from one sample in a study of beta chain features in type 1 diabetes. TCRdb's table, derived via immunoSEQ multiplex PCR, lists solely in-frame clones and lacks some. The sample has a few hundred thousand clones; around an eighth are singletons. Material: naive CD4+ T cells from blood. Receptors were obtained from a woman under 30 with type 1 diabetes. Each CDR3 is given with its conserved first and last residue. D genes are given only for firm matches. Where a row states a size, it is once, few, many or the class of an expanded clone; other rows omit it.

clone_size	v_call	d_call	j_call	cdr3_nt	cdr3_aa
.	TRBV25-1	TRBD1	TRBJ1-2	TGTGCCAGCCGAAGAAGGGGGCCCTATGGCTACACCTTC	CASRRRGPYGYTF
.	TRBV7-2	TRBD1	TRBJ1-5	TGTGCCAGCAGCTTAGCAGGGACAGGGGTGGATCAGCCCCAGCATTTT	CASSLAGTGVDQPQHF
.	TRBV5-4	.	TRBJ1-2	TGTGCCAGCAGGATACAGTATTCTAACTATGGCTACACCTTC	CASRIQYSNYGYTF
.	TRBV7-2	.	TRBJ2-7	TGTGCCAGCAGCTTAGCCACCTACGAGCAGTACTTC	CASSLATYEQYF
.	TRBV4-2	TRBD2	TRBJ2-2	TGTGCCAGCAGCCAAGGGGCGGGACTAGTTAGCACCGGGGAGCTGTTTTTT	CASSQGAGLVSTGELFF
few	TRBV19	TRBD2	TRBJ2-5	TGTGCCAGTAGTACTAGGGCGATCGGACTAGCGGGACAAGAGACCCAGTACTTC	CASSTRAIGLAGQETQYF
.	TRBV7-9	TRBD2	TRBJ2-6	TGTGCCAGCAGCGATACTAGCGGCGTCCTGACTTTC	CASSDTSGVLTF
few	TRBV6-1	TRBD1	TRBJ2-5	TGTGCCAGTTCAGGGGGTGGAGAGACCCAGTACTTC	CASSGGGETQYF
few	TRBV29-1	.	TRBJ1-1	TGCAGCGATGACACAGTGGGCGCTGAAGCTTTCTTT	CSDDTVGAEAFF
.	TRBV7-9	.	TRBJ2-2	TGTGCCAGCAGCCGGACCGGACAGCAACTTAACACCGGGGAGCTGTTTTTT	CASSRTGQQLNTGELFF
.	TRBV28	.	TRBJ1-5	TGTGCCAGCAGTTCCCGGCCCCAGCATTTT	CASSSRPQHF
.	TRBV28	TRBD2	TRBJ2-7	TGTGCCAGCATTCACGGGGGGGGCTACGAGCAGTACTTC	CASIHGGGYEQYF
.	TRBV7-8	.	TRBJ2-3	TGTGCCAGCAGCGCAAAGAGATCTTCAGATACGCAGTATTTT	CASSAKRSSDTQYF
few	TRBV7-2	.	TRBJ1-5	TGTGCCAGCAGCCTCGGGGTGGAGCAGCCCCAGCATTTT	CASSLGVEQPQHF
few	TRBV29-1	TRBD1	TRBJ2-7	TGCAGCGTTGGACAGGGGCGCTACGAGCAGTACTTC	CSVGQGRYEQYF
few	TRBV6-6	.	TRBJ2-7	TGTGCCAGCAGTGACACCTTCTACGAGCAGTACTTC	CASSDTFYEQYF
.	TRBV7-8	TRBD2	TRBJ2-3	TGTGCCAGCAGCTTAAGAATAGCGGGAGGGGAAAGCACAGATACGCAGTATTTT	CASSLRIAGGESTDTQYF
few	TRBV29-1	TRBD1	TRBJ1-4	TGCAGCGCAGGGACAGCGGAAGGCGGAAAACTGTTTTTT	CSAGTAEGGKLFF
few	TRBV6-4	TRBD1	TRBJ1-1	TGTGCCAGGAGGACAGGGGGGGAGAACACTGAAGCTTTCTTT	CARRTGGENTEAFF
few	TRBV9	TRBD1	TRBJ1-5	TGTGCCAGCAGCGCCGGGACAGTTAATCAGCCCCAGCATTTT	CASSAGTVNQPQHF
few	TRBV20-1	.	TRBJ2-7	TGCAGTGCCCGGGACTCTTGGAAGCAGTACTTC	CSARDSWKQYF
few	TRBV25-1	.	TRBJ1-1	TGTGCCAGCAGTGAGGAGGGGAGGAACACTGAAGCTTTCTTT	CASSEEGRNTEAFF
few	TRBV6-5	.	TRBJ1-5	TGTGCCAGCAGGGCGGGGGATCAGCCCCAGCATTTT	CASRAGDQPQHF
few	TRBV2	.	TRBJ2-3	TGTGCCAGCAGCGGGATTGGTGCAGATACGCAGTATTTT	CASSGIGADTQYF
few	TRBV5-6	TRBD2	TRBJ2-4	TGTGCCAGCAGCTTGGGGCTAGCGGGGGCCCCAGGCATTCAGTACTTC	CASSLGLAGAPGIQYF
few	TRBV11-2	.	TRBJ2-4	TGTGCCAGCAGCCCCTTCTACAAAAACATTCAGTACTTC	CASSPFYKNIQYF
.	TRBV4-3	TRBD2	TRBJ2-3	TGCGCCAGCAGCCAAGAGCCCCCGCGGACTAGCGGCACAGATACGCAGTATTTT	CASSQEPPRTSGTDTQYF
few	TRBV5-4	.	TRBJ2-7	TGTGCCAGCAGCTTGCTGGGCACAGGTTATGAGCAGTACTTC	CASSLLGTGYEQYF
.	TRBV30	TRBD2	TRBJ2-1	TGTGCCTGGAGTATGGGACTAGGGTCGGATGAGCAGTTCTTC	CAWSMGLGSDEQFF
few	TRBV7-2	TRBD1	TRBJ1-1	TGTGCCAGCAGCATCGGGACAGTGAACACTGAAGCTTTCTTT	CASSIGTVNTEAFF
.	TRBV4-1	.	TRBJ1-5	TGCGCCAGCAGCCCCCTCCGGGATCAGCCCCAGCATTTT	CASSPLRDQPQHF
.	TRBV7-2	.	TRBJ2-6	TGTGCCAGCAGCTTATACTCTGGGGCCAACGTCCTGACTTTC	CASSLYSGANVLTF
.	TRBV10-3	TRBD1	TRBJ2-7	TGTGCCATCAGTGAGTCGACAGGGACCTACGAGCAGTACTTC	CAISESTGTYEQYF
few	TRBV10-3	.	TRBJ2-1	TGTGCCATCAGTGAGCTAAATGAGCAGTTCTTC	CAISELNEQFF
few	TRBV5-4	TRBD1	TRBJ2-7	TGTGCCAGCGGAGACAGGGGCTACGAGCAGTACTTC	CASGDRGYEQYF
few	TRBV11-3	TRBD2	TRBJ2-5	TGTGCCAGCAGCACTAGCGGAGCCCAAGAGACCCAGTACTTC	CASSTSGAQETQYF
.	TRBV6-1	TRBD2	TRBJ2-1	TGTGCCAGCAGTGAAGCGGGACCGATGGCGGGAGGCCGACGAGGGGAGCAGTTCTTC	CASSEAGPMAGGRRGEQFF
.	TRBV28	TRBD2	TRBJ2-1	TGTGCCAGCAGTGCCTTTGCGGGAGGATACAATGAGCAGTTCTTC	CASSAFAGGYNEQFF
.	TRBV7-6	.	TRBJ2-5	TGTGCCAGCAGCTTAGGGCAGGGTCCAGAGACCCAGTACTTC	CASSLGQGPETQYF
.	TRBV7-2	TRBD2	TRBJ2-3	TGTGCCAGCACCCTGGGGCTAGCGGGAGGTACAGATACGCAGTATTTT	CASTLGLAGGTDTQYF
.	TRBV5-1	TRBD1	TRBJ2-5	TGCGCCAGCAGCGCAGGGACAGCGCTGGTGGGAGAGACCCAGTACTTC	CASSAGTALVGETQYF
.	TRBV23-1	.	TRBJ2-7	TGCGCCAGCACCCCAAGGGGGGCAGGGGGATACGAGCAGTACTTC	CASTPRGAGGYEQYF
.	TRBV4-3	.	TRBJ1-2	TGCGCCAGCAGCCATCCAGGGCGGGGGCAACGGGACGGCTACACCTTC	CASSHPGRGQRDGYTF
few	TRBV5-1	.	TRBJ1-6	TGCGCCAGCAGCTTAGGAGGGGGGGATCGTTCACCCCTCCACTTT	CASSLGGGDRSPLHF
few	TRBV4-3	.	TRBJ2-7	TGCGCCAGCAGCCCAGTCGGGGGTTTAGGAGAGCAGTACTTC	CASSPVGGLGEQYF
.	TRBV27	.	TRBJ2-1	TGTGCCAGCAGAATGACAATGTACAATGAGCAGTTCTTC	CASRMTMYNEQFF
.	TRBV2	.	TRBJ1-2	TGTGCCAGCAGTGAACTCGGGGGAAGGTACTATGGCTACACCTTC	CASSELGGRYYGYTF
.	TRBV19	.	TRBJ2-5	TGTGCCAGTATCGGTTGGCCGGGGGAGACCCAGTACTTC	CASIGWPGETQYF
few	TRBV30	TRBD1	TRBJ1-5	TGTGCCTGGAGCAGTGACAGGGGCTTCTATAGCAATCAGCCCCAGCATTTT	CAWSSDRGFYSNQPQHF
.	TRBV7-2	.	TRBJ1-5	TGTGCCAGCAGCTTAGTAGGGGTGCTTGATCAGCCCCAGCATTTT	CASSLVGVLDQPQHF
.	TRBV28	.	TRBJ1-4	TGTGCCAGCAGTTCCCAGGGGACCTGGGAAAAACTGTTTTTT	CASSSQGTWEKLFF
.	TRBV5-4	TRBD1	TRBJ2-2	TGTGCCAGCAGCTTGGAACAGGGGGTCCCCGGGGAGCTGTTTTTT	CASSLEQGVPGELFF
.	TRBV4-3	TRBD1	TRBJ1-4	TGCGCCAGCAGCCAAGGGGACAGGTCGTTGGAAAAACTGTTTTTT	CASSQGDRSLEKLFF
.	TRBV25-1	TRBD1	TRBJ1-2	TGTGCCAGCAGTGAAGGGACAGGGTCTAACTATGGCTACACCTTC	CASSEGTGSNYGYTF
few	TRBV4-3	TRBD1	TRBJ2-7	TGCGCCAGCAGCGAAACCCGGGACAGGCCCTACGAGCAGTACTTC	CASSETRDRPYEQYF
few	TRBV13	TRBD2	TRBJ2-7	TGTGCCAGCAGCTCCCGTCCTAGCGGGAGGTCCTACGAGCAGTACTTC	CASSSRPSGRSYEQYF
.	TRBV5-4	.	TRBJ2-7	TGTGCCAGCAGCTCAGGGAACGAGCAGTACTTC	CASSSGNEQYF
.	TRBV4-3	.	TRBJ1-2	TGCGCCAGCAGCCAAGATCCTCAGCGCCTTAATGGCTACACCTTC	CASSQDPQRLNGYTF
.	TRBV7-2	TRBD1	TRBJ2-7	TGTGCCAGCAGCCAGGGACAGGGTGGGACCTACGAGCAGTACTTC	CASSQGQGGTYEQYF
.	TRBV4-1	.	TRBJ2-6	TGCGCCAGCAGCCAAGAAGGGGGGGTTACTGGGGCCAACGTCCTGACTTTC	CASSQEGGVTGANVLTF